This T cell receptor (beta chain) originates from a study of OX40 agonist ivuxolimab in advanced cancers. Study-level background: As their treatment, patients were administered ivuxolimab, an agonistic anti-OX40 (CD134) antibody. From 23 to 79 years was the age range, with a mean of about 54 years, and nearly 85% were male. The diagnoses of dose-escalation patients were hepatocellular carcinoma, melanoma, renal cell or head and neck cancer. Partial response was recorded in three patients: one hepatocellular carcinoma and two cutaneous melanoma cases.

The CDR3 is made up of 15 amino acids. Trimming removed 7 bases from V and 6 bases from J, with 16 bases in between. The germline CDR1 and CDR2 sequences are MNHNS and SASEGT. Profiling relied on immunoSEQ multiplex PCR, and the TCRdb table lists in-frame clones only, not all of them. Here the sample spans approximately 69,000 clones, around 90% being singletons. Sequenced material: CD4+ or CD8+ T cells sorted from blood, taken in a trial of the OX40 agonist ivuxolimab. This rearrangement joins TRBV6-1 to TRBJ1-6; unclear D gene. The receptor was isolated from an adult with an advanced solid tumor such as melanoma, head and neck, liver or kidney cancer. The CDR3 DNA follows: TGTGCCAGCATCCGAGGGTCGCAACTTAATTCACCCCTCCACTTT. Translation: CASIRGSQLNSPLHF.